The 32 T cell receptor beta chains given below trace back to one sample, sequenced in a study of T cell clonotyping in hematopoietic cell transplantation. Clones were sequenced by immunoSEQ multiplex PCR, and TCRdb holds only the in-frame ones, with some missing. The sample holds fewer than 70,000 clones; roughly 93% are singletons and the top ten take approximately 1.5%. The sequenced material came from peripheral blood mononuclear cells. Receptors originate from a man aged 50-60 years in good health. Some clones in this sample may be carry-over from other donors' samples.

This clone has a single count. The chain couples TRBV7-8 to TRBJ1-5; 7 bases map to TRBD1. The CDR3 spans 14 residues. V shed 4 bases, J shed 9 bases, and the junction held 9 bases outside the gene matches. Per germline, CDR1 SGHVS and CDR2 FQNEAQ. DNA for the CDR3: TGTGCCAGCAGCTACCAAGGGGGCCCGGGGCCCCAGCATTTT. It translates to CASSYQGGPGPQHF.

The chain employs TRBV6-4 and TRBJ2-2; weak D call: TRBD2 (5 bases). V was pared by 4 bases and J by 4 bases, with 7 bases between. CDR3 length: 13 amino acids. CDR1 is MRHNA and CDR2 is SNTAGT in the germline V gene. The DNA for the CDR3 is TGTGCCAGCAGTGCCGGGATCACCGGGGAGCTGTTTTTT. Its protein is CASSAGITGELFF.

The chain uses TRBV5-1 and TRBJ2-5; D tentatively fits TRBD1 or TRBD2 (5 bases each). Trimming left V 0 bases short and J 5 bases short, with 8 bases between. CDR1 is SGHRS and CDR2 is YFSETQ in the germline V gene. This CDR3 comprises 13 residues. CDR3 in amino acids: CASSLGGAETQYF. Here the CDR3 DNA reads TGCGCCAGCAGCTTGGGAGGGGCGGAGACCCAGTACTTC.

The chain links TRBV28 to TRBJ2-2; D might be TRBD1 (5 bases). This CDR3 comprises 13 residues. Germline V gene lookup returns CDR1 MDHEN and CDR2 SYDVKM. Between the trimmed V and J ends, which lost 8 bases and 3 bases, there was a span of 10 bases. The CDR3 here is CASGRGDTGELFF. In DNA form, the CDR3 reads TGTGCCAGCGGTAGGGGCGACACCGGGGAGCTGTTTTTT.

The DNA for the CDR3 is TGCGCCAGCAGTCCCGGCGGGACAGGGTTTAAGACCACTGAAGCTTTCTTT. Translating gives CASSPGGTGFKTTEAFF. The chain recombines TRBV5-1 with TRBJ1-1; 9 bases align to TRBD1. The CDR3 has 17 amino acids. Trimming at V came to 5 bases and at J to 4 bases, leaving 15 bases not matched to a gene. Germline V gene lookup returns CDR1 SGHRS and CDR2 YFSETQ.

The chain employs TRBV7-3 and TRBJ2-7; D is uncertain. CDR3 length: 15 amino acids. Trimming took off 2 bases at V and 2 bases at J, with 13 bases between the two ends. Germline assignment: CDR1 SGHTA and CDR2 FQGTGA. CDR3 loop: CASSLDGALPYEQYF. The CDR3 DNA reads TGTGCCAGCAGCTTAGACGGCGCCCTACCCTACGAGCAGTACTTC. Full variable domain (rest looked up from reference TRBV7-3 and TRBJ2-7): GAGVSQTPSNKVTEKGKYVELRCDPISGHTALYWYRQSLGQGPEFLIYFQGTGAADDSGLPNDRFFAVRPEGSVSTLKIQRTERGDSAVYLCASSLDGALPYEQYFGPGTRLTVT.

The V gene is TRBV10-3, the J gene TRBJ2-3; either TRBD1 or TRBD2 may supply D (5 bases each). Germline CDR1 is ENHRY and CDR2 is SYGVKD. Trimming removed 4 bases at V and 1 base at J, with 12 bases between. This CDR3 is built from 15 residues. The CDR3 sequence: CAISAGGGGTDTQYF. Here the CDR3 DNA reads TGTGCCATCAGTGCCGGTGGGGGAGGCACAGATACGCAGTATTTT.

The chain is built from TRBV11-2 and TRBJ2-2; 8 nucleotides line up with TRBD2. The CDR3 contains 17 residues. Germline loops: CDR1 SGHAT, CDR2 FQNNGV. V lost 3 bases, J lost 4 bases, and 10 bases stayed unmatched. The CDR3 loop is CASSFRPGLAVTGELFF. The CDR3 DNA reads as TGTGCCAGCAGCTTCAGGCCCGGACTAGCTGTCACCGGGGAGCTGTTTTTT. The full variable domain, completed using reference TRBV11-2 and TRBJ2-2, is EAGVAQSPRYKIIEKRQSVAFWCNPISGHATLYWYQQILGQGPKLLIQFQNNGVVDDSQLPKDRFSAERLKGVDSTLKIQPAKLEDSAVYLCASSFRPGLAVTGELFFGEGSRLTVL.

This clone was seen just once. The V and J genes are TRBV19 and TRBJ2-7; 9 positions agree with TRBD1. This CDR3 contains 14 residues. J was trimmed by 5 bases and V by 3 bases; bases with no gene match: 5. Germline-derived CDR1 and CDR2 are LNHDA and SQIVND (reference sequence). The DNA for the CDR3 is TGTGCCAGTAGTATTTGGGGACAGGGTAACGAGCAGTACTTC. This gives the protein CASSIWGQGNEQYF.

V is TRBV11-2 and J is TRBJ2-1; 9 bases are a match to TRBD1. CDR3 size: 15 residues. J lost 8 bases, V lost 5 bases, and 10 bases had no gene match. Per the germline V gene, CDR1 is SGHAT and CDR2 is FQNNGV. Written as DNA, the CDR3 is TGTGCCAGCAGCGTTACAGGGGGCCGGCAAGATGAGCAGTTCTTC. The encoded protein is CASSVTGGRQDEQFF.

The chain employs TRBV13 and TRBJ1-3; a possible D gene is TRBD1 (5 bases). The V gene's germline CDR1 is PRHDT and CDR2 FYEKMQ (reference sequence). The CDR3 is 16 residues long. With 2 bases removed from V and 0 bases from J, the gap between germline ends came to 11 bases. The CDR3 bases are TGTGCCAGCAGCTTACGAATGGGGGGCTCTGGAAACACCATATATTTT. Its protein is CASSLRMGGSGNTIYF.

The sample holds a few counts of this clone. This sequence joins TRBV14 and TRBJ2-3; D remains ambiguous. This CDR3 comprises 14 residues. The V gene's germline CDR1 is SGHDN and CDR2 FVKESK. Trimming cost V 1 base and J 5 bases, with 10 bases left between them. CDR3 sequence (DNA): TGTGCCAGCAGCCAAGGCAGATTTGGAGATACGCAGTATTTT. Amino acid sequence: CASSQGRFGDTQYF.

This clone was observed once. The chain employs TRBV7-2 and TRBJ1-2, with D hard to call. Germline CDR1 reads SGHTA; CDR2 reads FQGNSA. V shed 1 base and J shed 2 bases, with 8 bases lying between them. The CDR3 runs 14 residues. CDR3: CASSLESGNYGYTF. The CDR3 DNA is TGTGCCAGCAGCTTAGAGTCGGGGAACTATGGCTACACCTTC.

The table lists this clone with a count of one. The rearrangement uses TRBV9 and TRBJ2-1, with D perhaps matching TRBD2 (6 bases). CDR3 length equals 15 residues. V shed 0 bases and J shed 0 bases, with 7 bases lying between them. The germline V gene has CDR1 SGDLS and CDR2 YYNGEE. CDR3 protein: CASSVGSGSYNEQFF. In DNA, the CDR3 is TGTGCCAGCAGCGTAGGTAGCGGCTCCTACAATGAGCAGTTCTTC.

This sequence joins TRBV2 and TRBJ1-6; D gene uncertain. Looked up from germline, CDR1 is SNHLY and CDR2 is FYNNEI. CDR3 length: 16 residues. Trimming took 2 bases from V and 0 from J, leaving 8 bases between them. In DNA, the CDR3 is TGTGCCAGCAGTGAACTGCAGAGCTCCTATAATTCACCCCTCCACTTT. Its translation is CASSELQSSYNSPLHF. The variable domain in full, with the rest retrieved from reference TRBV2 and TRBJ1-6, is EPEVTQTPSHQVTQMGQEVILRCVPISNHLYFYWYRQILGQKVEFLVSFYNNEISEKSEIFDDQFSVERPDGSNFTLKIRSTKLEDSAMYFCASSELQSSYNSPLHFGNGTRLTVT.

The genes are TRBV5-6 and TRBJ1-6; D might be TRBD1 (5 bases). Germline assignment: CDR1 SGHDT and CDR2 YYEEEE. The CDR3 extends over 15 amino acids. Trimming took off 1 base at V and 6 bases at J, with 11 bases between the two ends. The DNA of the CDR3 is TGTGCCAGCAGCTTGCTAGGGGTGGGTAATTCACCCCTCCACTTT. Translating gives CASSLLGVGNSPLHF.

The chain combines TRBV7-2 with TRBJ2-2; the D is unclear. This CDR3 contains 16 residues. Germline V gives CDR1 SGHTA, CDR2 FQGNSA. V shed 1 base and J shed 1 base, with 10 bases lying between them. CDR3 bases: TGTGCCAGCAGCTTAGTCGCGACACAGAACACCGGGGAGCTGTTTTTT. It is translated as CASSLVATQNTGELFF. Filled out from reference TRBV7-2 and TRBJ2-2, the complete variable domain reads GAGVSQSPSNKVTEKGKDVELRCDPISGHTALYWYRQSLGQGLEFLIYFQGNSAPDKSGLPSDRFSAERTGGSVSTLTIQRTQQEDSAVYLCASSLVATQNTGELFFGEGSRLTVL.

The chain carries TRBV9 and TRBJ2-3; TRBD2 aligns across 9 bases. This CDR3 region has 15 residues. Germline CDR1 is SGDLS and CDR2 is YYNGEE. V was clipped by 2 bases and J by 1 base; unmatched bases: 2. DNA of the CDR3: TGTGCCAGCAGCGTGGTAGCGGGAGGCACAGATACGCAGTATTTT. This codes for CASSVVAGGTDTQYF.

This rearrangement joins TRBV7-8 to TRBJ1-5; TRBD1 agrees at 8 bases. The CDR3 contains 14 residues. Germline CDR1 SGHVS, CDR2 FQNEAQ. The V segment lost 4 bases and the J segment 7 bases; nucleotides outside the gene matches: 6. CDR3 in amino acids: CASSSQGAGQPQHF. The CDR3 DNA sequence: TGTGCCAGCAGCTCTCAGGGGGCTGGGCAGCCCCAGCATTTT.

The gene calls are TRBV15 and TRBJ2-7, with D possibly being TRBD1 (5 bases). The V gene's germline CDR1 is LNHNV and CDR2 YYDKDF (reference sequence). V lost 5 bases to trimming and J lost 3 bases, with 17 bases between them. This CDR3 contains 15 residues. The CDR3 DNA reads TGTGCCACCAGCCCGGCTGACTCGCAGGGCTACGAGCAGTACTTC. It is translated as CATSPADSQGYEQYF.

The chain has TRBV7-6 and TRBJ2-6; no clear D gene. The germline V gene encodes CDR1 SGHVS and CDR2 FNYEAQ. The CDR3 runs 14 residues. Deletions cut 1 base from V and 4 bases from J, with 5 bases between. CDR3 protein: CASSLGAGANVLTF. In DNA, the CDR3 is TGTGCCAGCAGCTTAGGGGCAGGGGCCAACGTCCTGACTTTC.

CDR3 sequence reads: CASSQRESETEAFF. The CDR3 DNA follows: TGCGCCAGCAGCCAGCGAGAAAGCGAGACTGAAGCTTTCTTT. The J gene is TRBJ1-1, the V gene TRBV4-1; D gene uncertain. Trimming took off 3 bases at V and 5 bases at J, with 13 bases between the two ends. In germline, CDR1 is MGHRA, CDR2 YSYEKL. This CDR3 is 14 amino acids long.

The V call is TRBV6-5, the J call TRBJ2-7, with TRBD2 identical over 12 bases. CDR3 length equals 14 residues. Germline CDR1 is MNHEY and CDR2 is SVGAGI. Losses at the gene ends were 6 bases for V and 6 bases for J; bases not matched to a gene: 6. The DNA for the CDR3 is TGTGCCAGCAGGACTAGCGGGAGCCGTGGCGAGCAGTACTTC. As protein: CASRTSGSRGEQYF.

The chain has TRBV5-1 and TRBJ2-7, with D perhaps matching TRBD2 (5 bases). Germline V gives CDR1 SGHRS, CDR2 YFSETQ. The V and J ends lost 2 bases and 2 bases respectively, with 17 bases between them. The CDR3 covers 16 residues. The CDR3, as DNA: TGCGCCAGCAGCTTACCCCTGGGTGGGGAGACCTACGAGCAGTACTTC. This translates into CASSLPLGGETYEQYF.

The chain is built from TRBV9 and TRBJ1-2; D call uncertain. The CDR3 is 15 amino acids. Germline values: CDR1 SGDLS, CDR2 YYNGEE. With 0 bases removed from V and 2 bases from J, the gap between germline ends came to 11 bases. CDR3 amino acids: CASSVGGGLNYGYTF. The CDR3 nucleotides read TGTGCCAGCAGCGTAGGAGGTGGGCTCAACTATGGCTACACCTTC. Using reference TRBV9 and TRBJ1-2 for the parts outside the CDR3, the full variable domain is DSGVTQTPKHLITATGQRVTLRCSPRSGDLSVYWYQQSLDQGLQFLIQYYNGEERAKGNILERFSAQQFPDLHSELNLSSLELGDSALYFCASSVGGGLNYGYTFGSGTRLTVV.

The chain joins TRBV9 to TRBJ1-1; 8 nucleotides match TRBD1. The CDR3 is 15 residues long. Losses at the gene ends were 2 bases for V and 4 bases for J; bases not matched to a gene: 7. Germline CDR1 and CDR2: SGDLS and YYNGEE. In DNA, the CDR3 is TGTGCCAGCAGCGTCTACAGGGGGGAAGGCACTGAAGCTTTCTTT. Amino acids: CASSVYRGEGTEAFF.

The gene calls are TRBV7-9 and TRBJ1-1; the D gene is possibly TRBD1 (5 bases). The V end was cut by 1 base, the J end by 11 bases, with 11 bases between. Germline values: CDR1 SEHNR, CDR2 FQNEAQ (reference sequence). This CDR3 contains 12 residues. The CDR3 region has the DNA TGTGCCAGCAGCTTAGTTCGGGACGCGGCTTTCTTT. Protein product: CASSLVRDAAFF.

This chain links TRBV6-1 with TRBJ2-5; D remains ambiguous. Trimming pared 3 bases from V and 9 bases from J, leaving 11 bases between. Per the germline V gene, CDR1 is MNHNS and CDR2 is SASEGT. CDR3 length: 12 amino acids. CDR3 loop: CASSDLKQAQYF. The CDR3 bases are TGTGCCAGCAGTGACCTCAAACAAGCCCAGTACTTC.

This chain uses TRBV6-5 with TRBJ1-2, with TRBD1 as a possible D gene (5 bases). The CDR3 contains 15 residues. Trimming shortened V by 0 bases and J by 2 bases, and 10 bases separated the two germline ends. CDR1 MNHEY and CDR2 SVGAGI come from the germline V gene. The CDR3 sequence is CASSYSQGPNYGYTF. The CDR3 DNA reads as TGTGCCAGCAGTTACTCGCAGGGCCCCAACTATGGCTACACCTTC.

The V gene is TRBV19, the J gene TRBJ1-5, with 12 nucleotides matching TRBD1. The germline CDR1 and CDR2 sequences are LNHDA and SQIVND (reference sequence). The length of the CDR3 is 16 residues. J was trimmed by 6 bases and V by 6 bases; bases with no gene match: 9. In nucleotides, the CDR3 is TGTGCCAGTAGAACTCGGGACAGGGGGCAAGTTCAGCCCCAGCATTTT. Translated: CASRTRDRGQVQPQHF.

The CDR3, as DNA: TGTGCCAGCTGGAGTGGGGATACGCAGTATTTT. It translates to CASWSGDTQYF. The chain combines TRBV27 with TRBJ2-3; D is uncertain. V was shortened by 8 bases and J by 6 bases, with 9 bases between the two germline ends. The germline CDR1 and CDR2 sequences are MNHEY and SMNVEV (reference sequence). The CDR3 totals 11 residues.

J is TRBJ2-1 and V is TRBV7-3, with TRBD2 as a possible D gene (7 bases). V lost 2 bases and J lost 2, with 10 bases in between. The germline gives CDR1 SGHTA, CDR2 FQGTGA. The CDR3 is made up of 15 amino acids. The CDR3 nucleotides are TGTGCCAGCAGCTTAGGGGGGGCCACCTACAATGAGCAGTTCTTC. Its protein product is CASSLGGATYNEQFF.